A single sample gave rise to the 32 T cell receptor beta chains below, sequenced in a study of blood T cell repertoires in COVID-19 (TCRdb year 2020). Library preparation employed the immunoSEQ multiplex PCR assay. In its TCRdb copy, this immuneACCESS table keeps in-frame sequences only and misses some clones. Where compared with another copy, unresolved V genes explain less than half of these, and the others have no known cause. This sample holds approximately 670,000 clones; 85% to 90% were observed only once. The ten biggest clones cover under 0.3% of the sample. Sample: peripheral blood. All receptors come from a young woman with acute or convalescent COVID-19.

The rearrangement uses TRBV3-1 (or the pseudogene TRBV3-2) and TRBJ2-2; 7 nucleotides align to TRBD2. CDR1 and CDR2 from the germline V gene are LGHDT and YNNKEL (reference sequence). After removal of 0 bases from V and 4 bases from J, the junction contained 8 bases not matched to a gene. The CDR3 is made up of 17 amino acids. The CDR3 spells CASSQEYISGPTGELFF. The CDR3 nucleotides are TGTGCCAGCAGCCAAGAATATATTAGCGGGCCCACCGGGGAGCTGTTTTTT.

With regard to this clone: At one boundary the junction diverges from the germline segment, which might be a read error. This rearrangement joins TRBV24-1 to TRBJ1-5; maybe TRBD1 (6 bases). Germline CDR1 and CDR2: KGHDR and SFDVKD. There are 14 residues in the CDR3. The CDR3 region is CATSEAGGKQPQHF. The CDR3 nucleotides read TGTGCCACCAGTGAGGCTGGGGGCAAGCAGCCCCAGCATTTT.

The V gene is TRBV2, the J gene TRBJ1-2; a possible D gene is TRBD1 (5 bases). Germline values: CDR1 SNHLY, CDR2 FYNNEI. This CDR3 contains 14 residues. Trimming cost V 1 base and J 5 bases, with 11 bases left between them. As DNA, the CDR3 is TGTGCCAGCAGTGAAGGGGGGGGTCCTTATGGCTACACCTTC. Protein product: CASSEGGGPYGYTF.

The chain combines TRBV4-3 with TRBJ1-2; D might be TRBD1 (5 bases). The ends were cut back, 1 base at V and 4 bases at J, with 13 bases in the middle. The CDR3 is 15 amino acids. Per the germline V gene, CDR1 is LGHNA and CDR2 is YSLEER. This CDR3 reads CASSQGVGQGYGYTF. The CDR3 DNA reads TGCGCCAGCAGCCAAGGAGTCGGTCAGGGCTATGGCTACACCTTC.

The rearrangement uses TRBV3-1 (or the pseudogene TRBV3-2) and TRBJ1-5; D not certain. Germline CDR1 is LGHDT and CDR2 is YNNKEL (reference sequence). V was trimmed by 1 base and J by 4 bases, leaving 11 bases between them. This CDR3 has 15 residues. Here the CDR3 reads CASSQGAASNQPQHF. The CDR3 DNA is TGTGCCAGCAGCCAAGGTGCGGCATCGAATCAGCCCCAGCATTTT.

J is TRBJ2-2 and V is TRBV7-8; 8 nucleotides match TRBD1. V gave up 0 bases and J gave up 7 bases; unmatched junction bases: 1. Germline-derived CDR1 and CDR2 are SGHVS and FQNEAQ. This CDR3 comprises 14 residues. The CDR3: CASSLADRVGELFF. The CDR3 coding sequence is TGTGCCAGCAGCTTAGCGGACAGGGTCGGGGAGCTGTTTTTT.

The V gene is TRBV7-6, the J gene TRBJ2-6; 7 bases are shared with TRBD1. The CDR3 consists of 18 residues. Germline trimming cut 7 bases from V and 0 bases from J; bases unmatched to any gene: 12. Germline V gene data show CDR1 as SGHVS and CDR2 as FNYEAQ. The CDR3 nucleotides read TGTGCCAGCACTCTAACCCCAGGGGGTAGCTCTGGGGCCAACGTCCTGACTTTC. Its translation is CASTLTPGGSSGANVLTF.

The CDR3 sequence: CASSNGLVSGNTIYF. The CDR3 region has the DNA TGTGCCAGCAGTAATGGACTGGTATCTGGAAACACCATATATTTT. The rearrangement joins TRBV5-4 to TRBJ1-3; D is unresolved. With 5 bases removed from V and 1 base from J, the gap between germline ends came to 13 bases. The V gene's germline CDR1 is SGHNT and CDR2 YYREEE (reference sequence). The CDR3 is 15 residues long.

This rearrangement joins TRBV19 to TRBJ2-3; TRBD2 matches 10 bases. Per germline, CDR1 LNHDA and CDR2 SQIVND (reference sequence). J was trimmed by 0 bases and V by 7 bases; bases with no gene match: 4. The CDR3 runs to 15 residues. DNA for the CDR3: TGTGCCAGTACCGTAGCGGGGGGTAGCACAGATACGCAGTATTTT. Encoded protein: CASTVAGGSTDTQYF.

The V gene is TRBV15, the J gene TRBJ2-1; 8 bases match TRBD2. Trimming removed 6 bases from V and 4 bases from J; junction bases left unmatched: 8. Germline lookup yields CDR1 LNHNV and CDR2 YYDKDF (reference sequence). The CDR3 sequence is 15 residues long. The DNA of the CDR3 is TGTGCCACCAGGCAAAAGCGGGGGTCTTACAATGAGCAGTTCTTC. Amino acids: CATRQKRGSYNEQFF.

The chain couples TRBV19 to TRBJ2-2; a weak D match, TRBD2 (5 bases). The V gene's germline CDR1 is LNHDA and CDR2 SQIVND (reference sequence). This CDR3 comprises 15 residues. V was pared by 3 bases and J by 3 bases, with 11 bases between. DNA for the CDR3: TGTGCCAGTAGTATTGTGGAGGTGCACACCGGGGAGCTGTTTTTT. This gives the protein CASSIVEVHTGELFF.

This chain connects TRBV19 to TRBJ1-2; 12 nucleotides agree with TRBD1. There are 15 residues in the CDR3. Per the germline V gene, CDR1 is LNHDA and CDR2 is SQIVND (reference sequence). J was trimmed by 4 bases and V by 8 bases; bases with no gene match: 8. The CDR3 coding sequence is TGTGCCAGTTCCGGGACAGGGGGCAATAGCTATGGCTACACCTTC. It yields the protein CASSGTGGNSYGYTF.

For the CDR3, the DNA is TGTGCCAGCAGTTACCAGGGGGTGGGCGCAGGGTACGAGCAGTACTTC. Translated: CASSYQGVGAGYEQYF. The chain employs TRBV6-5 and TRBJ2-7; 7 bases map to TRBD1. The CDR3 sequence is 16 residues long. Trimming removed 2 bases from V and 4 bases from J; junction bases left unmatched: 11. Germline V gives CDR1 MNHEY, CDR2 SVGAGI.

This sequence joins TRBV27 and TRBJ1-3; TRBD1 might be the D (6 bases). V was clipped by 8 bases and J by 2 bases, with 16 bases between them. CDR1 MNHEY and CDR2 SMNVEV come from the germline V gene (reference sequence). The CDR3 is made up of 15 amino acids. CDR3 sequence: CASRSGEGAGNTIYF. The CDR3 DNA reads TGTGCCAGCCGATCAGGGGAAGGGGCTGGAAACACCATATATTTT.

J is TRBJ1-4 and V is TRBV4-2; D gene ambiguous. V gave up 1 base and J gave up 6 bases, with 12 bases separating them. Germline assignment: CDR1 LGHNA and CDR2 YNFKEQ. This CDR3 has 15 residues. Here the CDR3 reads CASSQVRGTYEKLFF. CDR3 in DNA: TGTGCCAGCAGCCAAGTTCGGGGTACTTATGAAAAACTGTTTTTT.

This chain joins TRBV10-3 and TRBJ1-2, with 12 bases aligning to TRBD1. The germline V gene has CDR1 ENHRY and CDR2 SYGVKD. Unmatched junction bases numbered 3, after V lost 3 bases and J lost 4 bases. The CDR3 consists of 15 residues. Here the CDR3 DNA reads TGTGCCATCAGTGACGGGGACAGGGGGCTCTATGGCTACACCTTC. Its protein product is CAISDGDRGLYGYTF.

The chain links TRBV5-8 to TRBJ1-1; D might be TRBD1 (6 bases). The CDR3 is 19 amino acids. In germline, CDR1 is SGHTS, CDR2 YDEGEE. V gave up 0 bases and J gave up 1 base, with 22 bases separating them. CDR3 protein: CASSLAESRGRSGNTEAFF. As DNA, the CDR3 is TGTGCCAGCAGCTTGGCCGAGTCCAGGGGACGTAGTGGGAACACTGAAGCTTTCTTT.

The rearrangement links TRBV7-3 to TRBJ2-7; 8 positions agree with TRBD2. This CDR3 is 14 amino acids long. Germline CDR1 reads SGHTA; CDR2 reads FQGTGA. After removal of 8 bases from V and 4 bases from J, the junction contained 10 bases not matched to a gene. The CDR3: CASPREGELYEQYF. CDR3 DNA sequence: TGTGCCAGCCCCCGGGAGGGGGAACTATACGAGCAGTACTTC.

This chain uses TRBV6-2 or TRBV6-3 with TRBJ2-5, with TRBD2 matching 10 bases. The trim removed 4 bases at V and 3 bases at J, leaving 8 bases unmatched. Germline assignment: CDR1 MNHEY and CDR2 SVGEGT. The CDR3 totals 16 residues. The CDR3, as DNA: TGTGCCAGCAGTTTCACCCGGACTAGCGGCGAAGAGACCCAGTACTTC. Protein sequence: CASSFTRTSGEETQYF.

Here the CDR3 DNA reads TGTGCCAGTACTGTCAGGGGGCTGAACACTGAAGCTTTCTTT. This translates into CASTVRGLNTEAFF. V and J are TRBV19 and TRBJ1-1; 8 bases fit TRBD1. V shed 7 bases, J shed 0 bases, and the junction held 4 bases outside the gene matches. The germline CDR1 and CDR2 sequences are LNHDA and SQIVND (reference sequence). CDR3 length equals 14 residues.

The V and J genes are TRBV27 and TRBJ1-2; 8 nucleotides agree with TRBD1. Germline values: CDR1 MNHEY, CDR2 SMNVEV (reference sequence). The CDR3 consists of 14 residues. Losses at the gene ends were 10 bases for V and 5 bases for J; bases not matched to a gene: 12. The CDR3 loop is CATGQGLGRYGYTF. CDR3 sequence (DNA): TGTGCCACCGGACAGGGCTTAGGGAGGTATGGCTACACCTTC.

The chain links TRBV20-1 to TRBJ1-6; tentatively, D is TRBD1 (6 bases). Trimming shortened V by 3 bases and J by 9 bases, and 15 bases separated the two germline ends. Germline V lookup: CDR1 DFQATT, CDR2 SNEGSKA (reference sequence). The CDR3 has 14 residues. Written as DNA, the CDR3 is TGCAGTGCTAGTATCGACAGGTCGGGTTCACCCCTCCACTTT. It translates to CSASIDRSGSPLHF.

The rearrangement uses TRBV20-1 and TRBJ1-2; unclear D gene. V was trimmed by 3 bases and J by 2 bases, leaving 10 bases between them. Germline V gene sequence: CDR1 DFQATT, CDR2 SNEGSKA (reference sequence). This CDR3 has 13 residues. CDR3: CSASFNRNYGYTF. Here the CDR3 DNA reads TGCAGTGCTAGTTTTAATAGAAACTATGGCTACACCTTC.

This clone is a singleton in its sample. This chain links TRBV9 with TRBJ1-2; 8 nucleotides align to TRBD1. The CDR3 covers 13 residues. The V gene end was trimmed by 2 bases and the J gene end by 6 bases; junction bases not matched to a gene: 3. Germline CDR1 is SGDLS and CDR2 is YYNGEE. Written as DNA, the CDR3 is TGTGCCAGCAGCGTGGCAGGGGGCCATGGCTACACCTTC. Residues: CASSVAGGHGYTF.

The chain employs TRBV9 and TRBJ1-2, with 8 bases lining up with TRBD1. This CDR3 region has 19 residues. CDR1 is SGDLS, CDR2 YYNGEE, per germline. V dropped 4 bases and J dropped 4; count of bases not matched to a gene: 21. DNA of the CDR3: TGTGCCAGCAGCCGAAACCACCAGGCGGGTAGGACAGGGAGCTATGGCTACACCTTC. Encoded protein: CASSRNHQAGRTGSYGYTF.

This clone has just one count. The chain employs TRBV6-6 and TRBJ1-2, with a weak D call TRBD1 (5 bases). CDR3 length: 14 residues. In germline, CDR1 is MNHNY, CDR2 SVGAGI (reference sequence). The V end was cut by 3 bases, the J end by 6 bases, with 14 bases between. The DNA of the CDR3 is TGTGCCAGCAGTTATCATCCGGCGGGGGATGGCTACACCTTC. It is translated as CASSYHPAGDGYTF.

The V and J genes are TRBV2 and TRBJ2-7, with D possibly matching TRBD1 (5 bases). The germline gives CDR1 SNHLY, CDR2 FYNNEI. This CDR3 spans 12 amino acids. With 7 bases removed from V and 3 bases from J, the gap between germline ends came to 10 bases. The CDR3 region has the DNA TGTGCCAGCACCAAGGGGAACTACGAGCAGTACTTC. Translated: CASTKGNYEQYF.

The CDR3 region has the DNA TGTGCCAGCAGCCTCTACCTACCCCTGTTGACTGGAAACACCATATATTTT. Translation gives CASSLYLPLLTGNTIYF. The chain employs TRBV14 and TRBJ1-3; D gene ambiguous. The V gene lost 4 bases and the J gene lost 2 bases, with 18 bases spanning the gap. Germline V gene lookup returns CDR1 SGHDN and CDR2 FVKESK. CDR3 size: 17 residues.

This chain links TRBV11-2 with TRBJ1-5, with D hard to call. V lost 5 bases and J 10 bases, leaving 15 bases between the germline ends. The CDR3 consists of 13 residues. Germline V gene lookup returns CDR1 SGHAT and CDR2 FQNNGV. In DNA, the CDR3 is TGTGCCAGCAGCCTCGTTGGCCAACCCCCCCAGCATTTT. This gives the protein CASSLVGQPPQHF. The whole variable domain, remainder taken from reference TRBV11-2 and TRBJ1-5, is EAGVAQSPRYKIIEKRQSVAFWCNPISGHATLYWYQQILGQGPKLLIQFQNNGVVDDSQLPKDRFSAERLKGVDSTLKIQPAKLEDSAVYLCASSLVGQPPQHFGDGTRLSIL.

This chain uses TRBV14 with TRBJ2-1; 14 positions match TRBD2. The germline V gene has CDR1 SGHDN and CDR2 FVKESK. V lost 4 bases to trimming and J lost 10 bases; unmatched junction nucleotides: 3. This CDR3 contains 14 residues. The CDR3 DNA follows: TGTGCCAGCAGCCGACTAGCGGGGGGGGACGAGCAGTTCTTC. This sequence encodes CASSRLAGGDEQFF. Using reference TRBV14 and TRBJ2-1 for the parts outside the CDR3, the full variable domain is EAGVTQFPSHSVIEKGQTVTLRCDPISGHDNLYWYRRVMGKEIKFLLHFVKESKQDESGMPNNRFLAERTGGTYSTLKVQPAELEDSGVYFCASSRLAGGDEQFFGPGTRLTVL.

This clone is a singleton in its sample. This chain links TRBV9 with TRBJ1-2, with D possibly being TRBD1 (5 bases). The CDR3 extends over 14 amino acids. Germline V gene lookup returns CDR1 SGDLS and CDR2 YYNGEE. V was pared by 5 bases and J by 0 bases, with 11 bases between. The CDR3 protein is CASRPGGSNYGYTF. The CDR3 DNA reads as TGTGCCAGCAGGCCCGGGGGGTCTAACTATGGCTACACCTTC.

The chain joins TRBV6-5 to TRBJ1-1, with D perhaps matching TRBD1 (5 bases). CDR1 and CDR2 (germline): MNHEY, SVGAGI. The CDR3 covers 15 residues. V lost 6 bases and J lost 3, with 17 bases in between. The CDR3 sequence is CASRRETGEDTEAFF. Written as DNA, the CDR3 is TGTGCCAGCAGACGGGAGACGGGGGAGGACACTGAAGCTTTCTTT.